The following is a TCR beta chain sequence with its context. The record originates from a study of shared T cell receptors in the human thymus. Method: immunoSEQ multiplex PCR; TCRdb's copy keeps in-frame clones and lacks some. Found here are 650,000 to 950,000 clones, around 85% of them singletons; the top ten hold about 0.011%. These same data were also listed under a study on human thymus T cells. That source adds: The people who donated were healthy Finnish babies having corrective surgery for congenital heart defects. From resections taken during corrective heart surgery, the thymus tissue was obtained. Biased V and J segment usage appeared in thymus and peripheral blood. In unrelated individuals, thymic repertoires overlapped highly, according to related research.

The sample comprised thymocytes. The receptor comes from a girl under three years old with a congenital heart defect.

CDR3 in amino acids: CASSPRQGVSTGELFF. The DNA for the CDR3 is TGTGCCAGCTCACCACGACAGGGGGTGAGCACCGGGGAGCTGTTTTTT. The J gene is TRBJ2-2, the V gene TRBV18; 9 bases are a match to TRBD1. With 1 base clipped from V and 4 bases from J, the junction kept 4 bases outside the gene matches. CDR3 size: 16 residues. Per the germline V gene, CDR1 is KGHSH and CDR2 is LQKENI.